This is a list of T cell receptor beta chains from one sample in a study of blood T cell repertoires in COVID-19. Sequenced by immunoSEQ multiplex PCR; TCRdb stores in-frame clones only, minus some. The sample yields fewer than 350,000 clones, around 85% seen once. Sequences were obtained from peripheral blood. These receptors originate from a woman in her 30s who had recovered from COVID-19. The CDR3 runs from the conserved cysteine through the conserved F or W. A D gene is named only where the DNA matches it firmly. Some rows have no size entry. The others give once, few or many, or a class for an expanded clone.

V: TRBV7-9; J: TRBJ2-3; size: NA; D: TRBD2; CDR3: CASGRGGLNTQYF; DNA: TGTGCCAGCGGGCGGGGGGGCCTGAATACGCAGTATTTT
V: TRBV7-2; J: TRBJ1-6; size: NA; D: NA; CDR3: CASSPGFWDSPLHF; DNA: TGTGCCAGCAGTCCAGGGTTTTGGGATTCACCCCTCCACTTT
V: TRBV3-1/TRBV3-2; J: TRBJ1-2; size: NA; D: NA; CDR3: CASSQGGQNYGYTF; DNA: TGTGCCAGCAGCCAAGGGGGCCAAAACTATGGCTACACCTTC
V: TRBV27; J: TRBJ1-1; size: NA; D: NA; CDR3: CASSFVVNTEAFF; DNA: TGTGCCAGCAGTTTCGTCGTGAACACTGAAGCTTTCTTT
V: TRBV5-1; J: TRBJ2-7; size: once; D: NA; CDR3: CASSLAPGGYEQYF; DNA: TGCGCCAGCAGCTTGGCCCCGGGTGGCTACGAGCAGTACTTC
V: TRBV3-1/TRBV3-2; J: TRBJ2-7; size: NA; D: TRBD1; CDR3: CASSRGTVSYEQYF; DNA: TGTGCCAGCAGCCGAGGGACAGTCTCCTACGAGCAGTACTTC
V: TRBV7-9; J: TRBJ2-4; size: NA; D: NA; CDR3: CASSLQLAKNIQYF; DNA: TGTGCCAGCAGCTTACAATTAGCCAAAAACATTCAGTACTTC
V: TRBV25-1; J: TRBJ2-7; size: few; D: TRBD2; CDR3: CASSEWGGTSGRYF; DNA: TGTGCCAGCAGTGAATGGGGAGGGACTAGCGGGAGGTACTTC
V: TRBV11-2; J: TRBJ2-2; size: NA; D: NA; CDR3: CASSLDLPITGELFF; DNA: TGTGCCAGCAGCTTAGATCTACCGATCACCGGGGAGCTGTTTTTT
V: TRBV7-9; J: TRBJ2-5; size: NA; D: NA; CDR3: CASSGGLLLQETQYF; DNA: TGTGCCAGCAGCGGCGGACTGCTATTACAAGAGACCCAGTACTTC
V: TRBV4-1; J: TRBJ2-1; size: NA; D: NA; CDR3: CASSQDADSFYYNEQFF; DNA: TGCGCCAGCAGCCAAGATGCAGACAGCTTTTACTACAATGAGCAGTTCTTC
V: TRBV25-1; J: TRBJ2-1; size: NA; D: TRBD2; CDR3: CASTDGGGEQFF; DNA: TGTGCCAGCACCGACGGGGGGGGTGAGCAGTTCTTC
V: TRBV5-4; J: TRBJ2-1; size: NA; D: TRBD1; CDR3: CASSSGTALYEQFF; DNA: TGTGCCAGCAGCTCCGGGACAGCCCTTTATGAGCAGTTCTTC
V: TRBV3-1/TRBV3-2; J: TRBJ1-6; size: once; D: NA; CDR3: CASSPDSPFSSYNSPLHF; DNA: TGTGCCAGCAGCCCCGATTCCCCGTTTAGCTCCTATAATTCACCCCTCCACTTT
V: TRBV28; J: TRBJ1-5; size: NA; D: NA; CDR3: CASSKTQGSSNQPQHF; DNA: TGTGCCAGCAGTAAAACCCAGGGATCTAGCAATCAGCCCCAGCATTTT
V: TRBV5-1; J: TRBJ1-1; size: NA; D: NA; CDR3: CASSWGHTEAFF; DNA: TGCGCCAGCAGCTGGGGCCACACTGAAGCTTTCTTT
V: TRBV7-3; J: TRBJ1-5; size: NA; D: NA; CDR3: CASSPTGTLGPQHF; DNA: TGTGCCAGCAGCCCAACCGGGACACTGGGTCCCCAGCATTTT
V: TRBV5-4; J: TRBJ1-2; size: NA; D: TRBD1; CDR3: CASSTRQGANYGYTF; DNA: TGTGCCAGCAGCACTAGACAGGGGGCTAACTATGGCTACACCTTC
V: TRBV5-1; J: TRBJ2-3; size: NA; D: TRBD1; CDR3: CASSEGAINADTQYF; DNA: TGCGCCAGCAGCGAGGGGGCGATTAACGCAGATACGCAGTATTTT
V: TRBV2; J: TRBJ2-6; size: NA; D: NA; CDR3: CASSEAHSRQAGANVLTF; DNA: TGTGCCAGCAGTGAAGCCCATAGCCGACAGGCTGGGGCCAACGTCCTGACTTTC
V: TRBV10-3; J: TRBJ1-5; size: NA; D: NA; CDR3: CAISAGLDQPQHF; DNA: TGTGCCATCAGCGCAGGGTTGGATCAGCCCCAGCATTTT
V: TRBV15; J: TRBJ1-5; size: NA; D: NA; CDR3: CATSRDSPGYSNQPQHF; DNA: TGTGCCACCAGCAGAGATTCGCCAGGTTATAGCAATCAGCCCCAGCATTTT
V: TRBV19; J: TRBJ1-5; size: NA; D: NA; CDR3: CASSTAGTRNQPQHF; DNA: TGTGCCAGTAGTACAGCCGGGACACGGAATCAGCCCCAGCATTTT
V: TRBV5-5; J: TRBJ1-5; size: few; D: TRBD1; CDR3: CASSLQGASNQPQHF; DNA: TGTGCCAGCAGCTTGCAGGGGGCTAGCAATCAGCCCCAGCATTTT
V: TRBV27; J: TRBJ2-2; size: NA; D: TRBD2; CDR3: CASSFLAGDNTGELFF; DNA: TGTGCCAGCAGTTTTCTGGCGGGAGACAACACCGGGGAGCTGTTTTTT
V: TRBV5-6; J: TRBJ2-7; size: NA; D: TRBD2; CDR3: CASSLSKLAGGPREQYF; DNA: TGTGCCAGCAGCTTGAGTAAACTAGCGGGAGGGCCTCGGGAGCAGTACTTC
V: TRBV30; J: TRBJ2-5; size: NA; D: NA; CDR3: CAWSRGKETQYF; DNA: TGTGCCTGGAGTCGAGGGAAGGAGACCCAGTACTTC
V: TRBV6-2/TRBV6-3; J: TRBJ2-2; size: NA; D: TRBD2; CDR3: CASSRLAGVGTGELFF; DNA: TGTGCCAGCAGCCGACTAGCGGGAGTGGGCACCGGGGAGCTGTTTTTT
V: TRBV5-6; J: TRBJ2-1; size: NA; D: NA; CDR3: CASSSGGGTDNEQFF; DNA: TGTGCCAGCAGCTCGGGTGGGGGCACCGACAATGAGCAGTTCTTC
V: TRBV7-8; J: TRBJ1-2; size: once; D: NA; CDR3: CASSSRIFGYGYTF; DNA: TGTGCCAGCAGCTCGCGCATTTTCGGCTATGGCTACACCTTC
V: TRBV27; J: TRBJ2-2; size: NA; D: NA; CDR3: CASSLMGAGELFF; DNA: TGTGCCAGCAGTTTAATGGGCGCCGGGGAGCTGTTTTTT
V: TRBV19; J: TRBJ2-3; size: NA; D: TRBD2; CDR3: CASKRTSGTDTQYF; DNA: TGTGCCAGTAAAAGAACTAGCGGCACAGATACGCAGTATTTT
V: TRBV12-3/TRBV12-4; J: TRBJ1-5; size: few; D: NA; CDR3: CASGADSEPQHF; DNA: TGTGCCAGCGGGGCCGACTCGGAGCCCCAGCATTTT
V: TRBV6-6; J: TRBJ2-7; size: NA; D: TRBD1; CDR3: CASSPDRGYEQYF; DNA: TGTGCCAGCAGTCCAGACAGGGGGTACGAGCAGTACTTC
V: TRBV3-1/TRBV3-2; J: TRBJ2-3; size: NA; D: NA; CDR3: CASSQASAADTQYF; DNA: TGTGCCAGCAGCCAAGCGAGCGCGGCAGATACGCAGTATTTT
V: TRBV19; J: TRBJ2-5; size: NA; D: NA; CDR3: CASSKGSRPETQYF; DNA: TGTGCCAGTAGTAAGGGGTCACGACCAGAGACCCAGTACTTC
V: TRBV2; J: TRBJ1-1; size: NA; D: NA; CDR3: CASSEIEQANTEAFF; DNA: TGTGCCAGCAGTGAAATTGAACAGGCGAACACTGAAGCTTTCTTT
V: TRBV25-1; J: TRBJ2-4; size: NA; D: TRBD2; CDR3: CASSGTSGRRNF; DNA: TGTGCCAGCAGTGGGACTAGCGGGAGGCGGAACTTC